This TCR beta chain was found in a study of T cell repertoires and Cas9 in healthy adults. This clone was observed once. The germline gives CDR1 ENHRY, CDR2 SYGVKD. This CDR3 spans 14 amino acids. Trimming took 10 bases from V and 5 from J, leaving 17 bases between them. TCRdb keeps only in-frame clones here, not all; method: immunoSEQ multiplex PCR. The table includes over 11,000 clones, roughly nine tenths detected once. V usage is TRBV10-3 and J usage is TRBJ2-2, with D maybe TRBD1 (6 bases). The sample taken for sequencing was Tregs (CD4+, CD25+, CD127-, CD137-, CD154-) from PBMCs; culture status not recorded. This sequence was found in a human donor in good health. CDR3: CATETGTITGELFF. The CDR3 nucleotides are TGTGCCACCGAGACCGGGACAATAACCGGGGAGCTGTTTTTT.